The TCR beta chain under discussion was sequenced for a study of OX40 agonist ivuxolimab in advanced cancers. Trimming left V 5 bases short and J 3 bases short, with 15 bases between. The CDR3 spans 15 residues. Germline V CDR1 and CDR2: SGHTA, FQGNSA. The method was immunoSEQ multiplex PCR; TCRdb's version includes in-frame clones alone and lacks a portion of them. The table has tens of thousands of clones, 75% to 90% seen once. This sequence joins TRBV7-2 and TRBJ2-3; D might be TRBD2 (6 bases). Sequencing was performed on CD4+ or CD8+ T cells sorted from blood, taken in a trial of the OX40 agonist ivuxolimab. This receptor was obtained from an adult with an advanced solid tumor such as melanoma, head and neck, liver or kidney cancer. The CDR3 DNA is TGTGCCAGCAGCCTCCGGGGGAGTTCAACAGATACGCAGTATTTT. Translating gives CASSLRGSSTDTQYF.